Below, 25 T cell receptor beta chains from the same sample are listed, as sequenced in a study of blood T cell repertoires in COVID-19. TCRdb's copy holds only in-frame clones and misses some; the assay was immunoSEQ multiplex PCR. This table has over 65,000 clones, 81% appearing once. Specimen: peripheral blood. These receptors all stem from an elderly man with acute or convalescent COVID-19.

The CDR3 nucleotides read TGTGCCAGTAGTCCGCTCCGGGACAGGGGAAGCACAGATACGCAGTATTTT. As protein: CASSPLRDRGSTDTQYF. The chain uses TRBV19 and TRBJ2-3; 10 nucleotides match TRBD1. CDR1 is LNHDA and CDR2 is SQIVND in the germline V gene (reference sequence). The junction had 8 bases not matched to a gene; V was cut back by 5 bases and J by 0 bases. This CDR3 is 17 amino acids long.

This chain joins TRBV5-8 and TRBJ2-2; 7 bases map to TRBD1. The CDR3 runs to 15 residues. The V gene's germline CDR1 is SGHTS and CDR2 YDEGEE. With V trimmed by 3 bases and J by 1 base, 3 bases remained unmatched. CDR3 sequence reads: CASSWGQQNTGELFF. The CDR3 DNA reads TGTGCCAGCAGCTGGGGACAGCAGAACACCGGGGAGCTGTTTTTT.

The count of this clone is one. The genes are TRBV5-1 and TRBJ2-7; 9 bases map to TRBD1. The trim removed 7 bases at V and 5 bases at J, leaving 10 bases unmatched. The CDR3 has 14 residues. Germline V lookup: CDR1 SGHRS, CDR2 YFSETQ. CDR3 DNA sequence: TGCGCCAGCGGAACCGGGACAGGGACCCACGAGCAGTACTTC. Translation: CASGTGTGTHEQYF.

V usage is TRBV6-5 and J usage is TRBJ2-7; 8 nucleotides agree with TRBD1. This CDR3 region has 16 residues. Per the germline V gene, CDR1 is MNHEY and CDR2 is SVGAGI. Trimming removed 4 bases from V and 3 bases from J; junction bases left unmatched: 11. CDR3 residues: CASSFHRGNGLYEQYF. CDR3 in DNA: TGTGCCAGCAGTTTCCACAGGGGGAATGGGCTCTACGAGCAGTACTTC.

The CDR3 reads CASRPDTYYGYTF. As DNA, the CDR3 is TGTGCCAGCAGACCAGACACCTACTATGGCTACACCTTC. This rearrangement joins TRBV6-5 to TRBJ1-2; D is uncertain. The germline CDR1 and CDR2 sequences are MNHEY and SVGAGI. V lost 6 bases and J lost 3, with 11 bases in between. The CDR3 spans 13 residues.

The V and J genes are TRBV2 and TRBJ1-6, with a possible D match to TRBD1 (5 bases). This CDR3 region has 13 residues. Trimming removed 3 bases at V and 14 bases at J, with 14 bases between. From germline, CDR1 is SNHLY and CDR2 FYNNEI. CDR3 loop: CASSDQGPRALHF. The CDR3 DNA is TGTGCCAGCAGTGACCAGGGCCCCAGGGCCCTCCACTTT.

The chain is built from TRBV3-1 (or the pseudogene TRBV3-2) and TRBJ1-4; D unresolved. The CDR3 loop spans 13 amino acids. V lost 3 bases and J lost 2, with 4 bases in between. Germline CDR1 and CDR2: LGHDT and YNNKEL (reference sequence). The CDR3 DNA is TGTGCCAGCAGCCACCTTACTAATGAAAAACTGTTTTTT. Translation gives CASSHLTNEKLFF.

The gene calls are TRBV11-2 and TRBJ2-2; 7 bases are a match to TRBD1. Germline-derived CDR1 and CDR2 are SGHAT and FQNNGV. V was pared by 6 bases and J by 4 bases, with 5 bases of the junction left unmatched. This CDR3 is 14 amino acids long. In DNA, the CDR3 is TGTGCCAGCAGTAATACAGGGGTCACCGGGGAGCTGTTTTTT. The encoded protein is CASSNTGVTGELFF.

This sequence joins TRBV7-2 and TRBJ2-7, with unresolved D. Trimming stripped 4 bases from V and 4 bases from J, with 14 bases between. The CDR3 has 14 amino acids. CDR1 and CDR2 from the germline V gene are SGHTA and FQGNSA. CDR3 loop: CASSSSHTTYEQYF. As DNA, the CDR3 is TGTGCCAGCAGCTCCTCGCATACTACTTACGAGCAGTACTTC. The variable domain in full, with the rest retrieved from reference TRBV7-2 and TRBJ2-7, is GAGVSQSPSNKVTEKGKDVELRCDPISGHTALYWYRQSLGQGLEFLIYFQGNSAPDKSGLPSDRFSAERTGGSVSTLTIQRTQQEDSAVYLCASSSSHTTYEQYFGPGTRLTVT.

The chain uses TRBV19 and TRBJ1-1, with D perhaps TRBD1 (5 bases). With 7 bases removed from V and 5 bases from J, the gap between germline ends came to 14 bases. This CDR3 comprises 13 residues. Germline CDR1 reads LNHDA; CDR2 reads SQIVND (reference sequence). Here the CDR3 reads CASNGRVSTEAFF. CDR3 in DNA: TGTGCCAGTAATGGCAGGGTGAGTACTGAAGCTTTCTTT. The entire variable domain, with the rest obtained from reference TRBV19 and TRBJ1-1, is as follows: DGGITQSPKYLFRKEGQNVTLSCEQNLNHDAMYWYRQDPGQGLRLIYYSQIVNDFQKGDIAEGYSVSREKKESFPLTVTSAQKNPTAFYLCASNGRVSTEAFFGQGTRLTVV.

This clone was detected a few times. The CDR3 here is CASSLYSGLDGELFF. CDR3 nucleotide sequence: TGTGCCAGCAGCTTATATTCTGGACTGGACGGGGAGCTGTTTTTT. This rearrangement joins TRBV7-2 to TRBJ2-2; D perhaps matches TRBD2 (5 bases). From germline, CDR1 is SGHTA and CDR2 FQGNSA. V was cut by 2 bases and J by 7 bases, with 14 bases left in between. This CDR3 has 15 residues.

This sequence joins TRBV28 and TRBJ2-7; 9 bases line up with TRBD1. CDR3 length: 18 amino acids. The V and J ends lost 5 bases and 5 bases, in that order; junction bases with no gene match: 19. CDR1 and CDR2 from the germline V gene are MDHEN and SYDVKM. DNA of the CDR3: TGTGCCAGCAGTATATTCGGGGTCCGGGACAGGGAGATCGACGAGCAGTACTTC. This sequence encodes CASSIFGVRDREIDEQYF.

V usage is TRBV9 and J usage is TRBJ1-2; 10 nucleotides match TRBD1. After removal of 1 base from V and 1 base from J, the junction contained 7 bases not matched to a gene. CDR1 is SGDLS, CDR2 YYNGEE, per germline. The CDR3 has 17 residues. In DNA, the CDR3 is TGTGCCAGCAGCGTACTTCCGGACAGGGGGTTTAACTATGGCTACACCTTC. Amino acids: CASSVLPDRGFNYGYTF.

The rearrangement joins TRBV10-3 to TRBJ2-7, with a weak D call TRBD1 (5 bases). The CDR3 runs 12 residues. V was trimmed by 6 bases and J by 5 bases, leaving 11 bases between them. CDR1 is ENHRY and CDR2 is SYGVKD in the germline V gene. In DNA, the CDR3 is TGTGCCATCAGGGAAGGGGCAAACGAGCAGTACTTC. Amino acids: CAIREGANEQYF.

The chain carries TRBV11-2 and TRBJ1-2; no definite D call. V lost 0 bases and J lost 1, with 9 bases in between. The CDR3 contains 15 residues. Germline V CDR1 and CDR2: SGHAT, FQNNGV. CDR3 region: CASSLDPVYNYGYTF. For the CDR3, the DNA is TGTGCCAGCAGCTTAGATCCGGTTTATAACTATGGCTACACCTTC.

This clone appeared a few times. The chain links TRBV6-6 to TRBJ2-2; TRBD2 might be the D (5 bases). V lost 0 bases and J 1 base, leaving 9 bases between the germline ends. The germline gives CDR1 MNHNY, CDR2 SVGAGI (reference sequence). The CDR3 loop spans 16 amino acids. CDR3 bases: TGTGCCAGCAGTTACTCAGGCGGAGGGAACACCGGGGAGCTGTTTTTT. This codes for CASSYSGGGNTGELFF.

This clone was recorded a few times. The V gene is TRBV5-1, the J gene TRBJ1-6; possibly TRBD1 for D (6 bases). The germline V gene has CDR1 SGHRS and CDR2 YFSETQ. This CDR3 contains 16 residues. Trimming removed 5 bases at V and 6 bases at J, with 18 bases between. CDR3 sequence: CASRLETGHINSPLHF. The CDR3, as DNA: TGCGCCAGCAGACTGGAGACGGGACACATTAATTCACCCCTCCACTTT. Full variable domain (outside the CDR3, taken from reference TRBV5-1 and TRBJ1-6): KAGVTQTPRYLIKTRGQQVTLSCSPISGHRSVSWYQQTPGQGLQFLFEYFSETQRNKGNFPGRFSGRQFSNSRSEMNVSTLELGDSALYLCASRLETGHINSPLHFGNGTRLTVT.

The V gene is TRBV19, the J gene TRBJ1-1; no clear D gene. This CDR3 contains 14 residues. Germline CDR1 and CDR2: LNHDA and SQIVND (reference sequence). V was cut by 7 bases and J by 1 base, with 13 bases left in between. The CDR3 sequence is CASNDFNGNTEAFF. The CDR3 nucleotides are TGTGCCAGTAACGATTTCAACGGGAACACTGAAGCTTTCTTT.

CDR3 sequence: CAISTKTENTEAFF. The DNA for the CDR3 is TGTGCCATCAGTACAAAGACAGAAAACACTGAAGCTTTCTTT. The chain couples TRBV10-3 to TRBJ1-1; D may be TRBD1 (5 bases). In germline, CDR1 is ENHRY, CDR2 SYGVKD. V lost 5 bases, J lost 2 bases, and 12 bases lay in between. This CDR3 region has 14 residues.

This chain uses TRBV10-3 with TRBJ1-4; D is possibly TRBD1 (5 bases). The CDR3 length is 15 residues. V lost 0 bases to trimming and J lost 2 bases, with 7 bases between them. Germline values: CDR1 ENHRY, CDR2 SYGVKD. The CDR3: CAISESKGTNEKLFF. The CDR3 DNA reads TGTGCCATCAGTGAGTCGAAGGGGACTAATGAAAAACTGTTTTTT.

As to this clone: This same CDR3 is encoded by further DNA sequences in the sample. The genes are TRBV6-5 and TRBJ2-6, with a tentative D call TRBD2 (5 bases). The germline V gene has CDR1 MNHEY and CDR2 SVGAGI. Trimming left V 3 bases short and J 2 bases short, with 11 bases between. The CDR3 spans 16 residues. The chain's CDR3 is CASSYYRGAGANVLTF. The CDR3, as DNA: TGTGCCAGCAGTTATTATCGGGGAGCTGGGGCCAACGTCCTGACTTTC.

This chain links TRBV18 with TRBJ1-5; 8 bases line up with TRBD1. Germline assignment: CDR1 KGHSH and CDR2 LQKENI. V shed 3 bases, J shed 5 bases, and the junction held 9 bases outside the gene matches. This CDR3 contains 16 residues. The CDR3 nucleotides are TGTGCCAGCTCACCCTCTCGACAGGGGATTGATCAGCCCCAGCATTTT. It is translated as CASSPSRQGIDQPQHF.

V is TRBV11-3 and J is TRBJ2-6, with TRBD2 as a possible D gene (6 bases). Per the germline V gene, CDR1 is SGHNT and CDR2 is YENEEA. The CDR3 extends over 15 amino acids. The germline V and J ends were trimmed by 5 bases and 4 bases, with 12 bases remaining between them. CDR3 bases: TGTGCCAGCAGCGTTTCGGGAGCGGGGGCCAACGTCCTGACTTTC. This encodes CASSVSGAGANVLTF.

The V and J genes are TRBV5-1 and TRBJ2-7, with D perhaps TRBD1 (5 bases). Trimming pared 4 bases from V and 5 bases from J, leaving 13 bases between. Germline values: CDR1 SGHRS, CDR2 YFSETQ. This CDR3 is built from 13 residues. CDR3 loop: CASSRPGKDEQYF. Here the CDR3 DNA reads TGCGCCAGCAGCCGCCCAGGGAAAGACGAGCAGTACTTC.

This chain connects TRBV5-1 to TRBJ1-5; D possibly corresponds to TRBD1 (6 bases). This CDR3 region has 14 residues. The germline gives CDR1 SGHRS, CDR2 YFSETQ. V gave up 4 bases and J gave up 2 bases, with 10 bases separating them. The CDR3 loop is CASSPRGGNQPQHF. CDR3 bases: TGCGCCAGCAGCCCCAGGGGTGGCAATCAGCCCCAGCATTTT.